Here is one TCR beta chain with its context. What it binds is unknown. This entry belongs to a study of shared clonotypes between healthy human individuals. Whole-study results and caveats: A handful of donors showed sharing of about 4.8% of naive CD4 clonotypes. On the whole, naive subsets had larger estimated richness than memory subsets had.

Replicate PCRs for sorted subsets used around 200 ng DNA; this equaled 25,000 to 35,000 T cell genomes. Method: immunoSEQ multiplex PCR; TCRdb's copy keeps in-frame clones and lacks some. The sample includes some 1.1 million clones, 70% to 80% seen only once; the top ten take 0.89%. CDR1 MNHEY and CDR2 SMNVEV come from the germline V gene (reference sequence). Trimming stripped 7 bases from V and 4 bases from J, with 22 bases between. CDR3 size: 17 residues. CD45RA+ naive and CD45RA-negative memory subsets were separated from CD4+ cells. Sample: memory CD4+ T cells from PBMCs. Described subset: CD45RA-negative fraction. The receptor was derived from a man between 18 and 35 years old in good health. Some clones in this sample may be carry-over from other donors' samples. The chain is built from TRBV27 and TRBJ2-2; D perhaps matches TRBD1 (7 bases). CDR3 sequence: CASKRGQGSGFTGELFF. The DNA of the CDR3 is TGTGCCAGCAAGAGGGGGCAGGGTAGCGGCTTCACCGGGGAGCTGTTTTTT.